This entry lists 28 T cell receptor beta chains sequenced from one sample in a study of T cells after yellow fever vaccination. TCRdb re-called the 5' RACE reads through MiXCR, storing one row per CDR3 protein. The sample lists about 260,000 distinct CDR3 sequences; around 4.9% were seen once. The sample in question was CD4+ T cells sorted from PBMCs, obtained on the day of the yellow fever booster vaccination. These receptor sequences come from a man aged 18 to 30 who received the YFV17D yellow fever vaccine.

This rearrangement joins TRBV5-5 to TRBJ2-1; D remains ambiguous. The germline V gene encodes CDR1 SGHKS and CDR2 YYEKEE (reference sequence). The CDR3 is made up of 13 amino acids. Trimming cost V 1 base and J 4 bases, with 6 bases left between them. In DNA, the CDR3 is TGTGCCAGCAGCTTGCCAGTTTACAATGAGCAGTTCTTC. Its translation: CASSLPVYNEQFF.

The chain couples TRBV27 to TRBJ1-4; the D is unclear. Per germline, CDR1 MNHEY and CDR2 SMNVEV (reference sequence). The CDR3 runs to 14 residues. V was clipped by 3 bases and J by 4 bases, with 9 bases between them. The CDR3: CASSFQQRNEKLFF. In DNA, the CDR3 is TGTGCCAGCAGTTTTCAACAACGTAATGAAAAACTGTTTTTT.

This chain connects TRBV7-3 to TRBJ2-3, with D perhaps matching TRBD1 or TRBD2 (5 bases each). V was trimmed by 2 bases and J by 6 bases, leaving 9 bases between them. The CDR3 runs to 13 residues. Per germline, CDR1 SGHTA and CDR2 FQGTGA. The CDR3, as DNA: TGTGCCAGCAGCTTAGGCAGGGAGGATACGCAGTATTTT. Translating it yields CASSLGREDTQYF. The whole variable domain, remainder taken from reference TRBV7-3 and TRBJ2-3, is GAGVSQTPSNKVTEKGKYVELRCDPISGHTALYWYRQSLGQGPEFLIYFQGTGAADDSGLPNDRFFAVRPEGSVSTLKIQRTERGDSAVYLCASSLGREDTQYFGPGTRLTVL.

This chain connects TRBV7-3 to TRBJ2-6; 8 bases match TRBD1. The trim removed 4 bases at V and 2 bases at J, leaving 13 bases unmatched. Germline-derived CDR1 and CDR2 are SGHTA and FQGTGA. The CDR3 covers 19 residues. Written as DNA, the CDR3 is TGTGCCAGCAGCTCAAGGAGGGCAGGGGGCACCACTGGGGCCAACGTCCTGACTTTC. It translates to CASSSRRAGGTTGANVLTF.

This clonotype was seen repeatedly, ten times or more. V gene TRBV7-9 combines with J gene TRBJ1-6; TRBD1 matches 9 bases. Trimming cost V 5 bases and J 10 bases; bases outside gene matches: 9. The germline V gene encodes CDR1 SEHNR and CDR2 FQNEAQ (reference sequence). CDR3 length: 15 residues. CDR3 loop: CASSAWTGENSPLHF. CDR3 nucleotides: TGTGCCAGCAGCGCATGGACAGGGGAAAACTCACCCCTCCACTTT.

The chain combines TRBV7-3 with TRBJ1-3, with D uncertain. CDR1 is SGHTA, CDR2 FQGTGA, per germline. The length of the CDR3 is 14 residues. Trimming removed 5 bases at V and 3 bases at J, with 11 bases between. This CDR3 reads CASSPTAGGNTIYF. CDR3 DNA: TGTGCCAGCAGCCCCACGGCGGGTGGAAACACCATATATTTT.

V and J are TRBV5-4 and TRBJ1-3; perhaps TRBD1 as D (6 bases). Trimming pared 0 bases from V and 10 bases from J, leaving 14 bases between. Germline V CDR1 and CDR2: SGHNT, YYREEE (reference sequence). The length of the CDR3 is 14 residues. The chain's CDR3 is CASSLGQVGTTIYF. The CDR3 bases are TGTGCCAGCAGCTTGGGGCAGGTCGGGACAACCATATATTTT.

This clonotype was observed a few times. CDR3 loop: CASTPWGLETQYF. CDR3 nucleotides: TGTGCCAGCACTCCCTGGGGGTTGGAGACCCAGTACTTC. The rearrangement joins TRBV28 to TRBJ2-5; D may correspond to TRBD1 or TRBD2 (5 bases each). CDR1 is MDHEN, CDR2 SYDVKM, per germline. The CDR3 contains 13 residues. Trimming left V 7 bases short and J 5 bases short, with 14 bases between.

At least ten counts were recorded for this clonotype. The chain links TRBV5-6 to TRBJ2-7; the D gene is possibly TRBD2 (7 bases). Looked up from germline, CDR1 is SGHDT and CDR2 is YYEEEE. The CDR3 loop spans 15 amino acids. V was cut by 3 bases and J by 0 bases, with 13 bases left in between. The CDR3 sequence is CASSSGGGPSYEQYV. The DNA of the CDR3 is TGTGCCAGCAGCTCTGGGGGGGGCCCCTCCTACGAGCAGTACGTC.

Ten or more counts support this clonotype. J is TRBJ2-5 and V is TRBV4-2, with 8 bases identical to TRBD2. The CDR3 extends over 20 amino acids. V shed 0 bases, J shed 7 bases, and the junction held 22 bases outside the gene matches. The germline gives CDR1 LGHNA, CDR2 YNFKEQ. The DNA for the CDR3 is TGTGCCAGCAGCCAAGATATCACTAGCGGAGCATACTCGGTTCGCGGGACCCAGTACTTC. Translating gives CASSQDITSGAYSVRGTQYF.

The CDR3 DNA reads TGTGCCATCAGTGAGTCTAACCAGCTGAATCTTCGACCCCAGCATTTT. This gives the protein CAISESNQLNLRPQHF. The chain carries TRBV10-3 and TRBJ1-5; D is unresolved. Per the germline V gene, CDR1 is ENHRY and CDR2 is SYGVKD. The CDR3 consists of 16 residues. V lost 0 bases to trimming and J lost 10 bases, with 19 bases between them.

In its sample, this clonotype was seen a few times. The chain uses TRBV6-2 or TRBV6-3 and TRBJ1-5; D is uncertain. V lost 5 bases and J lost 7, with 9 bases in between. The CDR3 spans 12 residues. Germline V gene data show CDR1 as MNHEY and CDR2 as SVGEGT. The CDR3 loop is CASSPFGQPQHF. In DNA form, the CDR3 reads TGTGCCAGCAGTCCCTTTGGGCAGCCCCAGCATTTT.

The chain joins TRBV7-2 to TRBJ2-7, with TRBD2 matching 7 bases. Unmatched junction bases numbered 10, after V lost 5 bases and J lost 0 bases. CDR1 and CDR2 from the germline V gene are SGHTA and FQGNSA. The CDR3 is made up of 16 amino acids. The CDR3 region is CASSLRLALSSYEQYF. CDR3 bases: TGTGCCAGCAGCCTCCGACTAGCCTTGAGCTCCTACGAGCAGTACTTC.

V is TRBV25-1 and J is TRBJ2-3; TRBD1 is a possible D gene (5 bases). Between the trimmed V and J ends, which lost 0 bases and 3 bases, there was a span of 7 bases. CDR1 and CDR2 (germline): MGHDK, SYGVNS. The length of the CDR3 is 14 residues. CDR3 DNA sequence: TGTGCCAGCAGTGAATATAAGGGGACAGATACGCAGTATTTT. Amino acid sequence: CASSEYKGTDTQYF.

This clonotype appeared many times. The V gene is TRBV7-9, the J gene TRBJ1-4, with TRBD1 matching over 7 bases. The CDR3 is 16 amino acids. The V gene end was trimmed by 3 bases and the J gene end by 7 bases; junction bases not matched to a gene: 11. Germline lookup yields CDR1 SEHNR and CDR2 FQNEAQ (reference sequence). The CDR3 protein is CASSFITGEYGEKLFF. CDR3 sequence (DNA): TGTGCCAGCAGCTTCATTACAGGGGAGTACGGTGAAAAACTGTTTTTT.

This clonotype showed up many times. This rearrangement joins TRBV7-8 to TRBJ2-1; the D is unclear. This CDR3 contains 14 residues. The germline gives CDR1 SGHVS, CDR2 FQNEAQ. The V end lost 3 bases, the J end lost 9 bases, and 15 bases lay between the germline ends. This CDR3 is CASSLTVRSFEQFF. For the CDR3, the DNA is TGTGCCAGCAGCTTGACGGTGCGCTCTTTTGAGCAGTTCTTC.

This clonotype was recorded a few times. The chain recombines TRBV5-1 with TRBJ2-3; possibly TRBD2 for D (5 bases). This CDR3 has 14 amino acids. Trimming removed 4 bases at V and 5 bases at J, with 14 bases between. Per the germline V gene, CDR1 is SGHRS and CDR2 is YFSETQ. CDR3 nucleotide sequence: TGCGCCAGCAGCCCCCGGGGTTTGGTAGATACGCAGTATTTT. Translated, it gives CASSPRGLVDTQYF.

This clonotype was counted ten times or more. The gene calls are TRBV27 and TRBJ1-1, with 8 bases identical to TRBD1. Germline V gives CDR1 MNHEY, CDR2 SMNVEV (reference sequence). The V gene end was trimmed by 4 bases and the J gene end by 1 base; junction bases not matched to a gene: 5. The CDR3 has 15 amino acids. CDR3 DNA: TGTGCCAGCAGTTCCGGCGGGACAGGGAACACTGAAGCTTTCTTT. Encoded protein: CASSSGGTGNTEAFF.

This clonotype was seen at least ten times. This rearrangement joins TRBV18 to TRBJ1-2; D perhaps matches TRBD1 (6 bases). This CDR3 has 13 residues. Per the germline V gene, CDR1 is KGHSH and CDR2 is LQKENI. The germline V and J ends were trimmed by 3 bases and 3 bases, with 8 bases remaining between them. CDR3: CASSPRTDYGYTF. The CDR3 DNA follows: TGTGCCAGCTCACCCCGGACAGACTATGGCTACACCTTC.

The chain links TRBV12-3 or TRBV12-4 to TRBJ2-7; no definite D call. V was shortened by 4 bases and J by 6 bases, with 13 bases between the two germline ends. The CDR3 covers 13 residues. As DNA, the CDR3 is TGTGCCAGCAGTTACACCGTTACCGGCGAGCAGTACGTC. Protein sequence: CASSYTVTGEQYV.

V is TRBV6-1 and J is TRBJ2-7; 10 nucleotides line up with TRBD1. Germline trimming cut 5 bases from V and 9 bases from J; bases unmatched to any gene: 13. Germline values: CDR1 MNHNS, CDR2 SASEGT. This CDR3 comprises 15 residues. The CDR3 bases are TGTGCCAGCAGTTCTTTTTTCGGACAGGGGGACGGGCAGTACTTC. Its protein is CASSSFFGQGDGQYF.

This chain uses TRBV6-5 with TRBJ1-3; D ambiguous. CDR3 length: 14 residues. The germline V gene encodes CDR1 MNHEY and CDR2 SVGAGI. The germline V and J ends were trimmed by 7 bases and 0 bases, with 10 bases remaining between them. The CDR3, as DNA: TGTGCCAGCACCCGGGATCCCTCTGGAAACACCATATATTTT. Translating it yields CASTRDPSGNTIYF.

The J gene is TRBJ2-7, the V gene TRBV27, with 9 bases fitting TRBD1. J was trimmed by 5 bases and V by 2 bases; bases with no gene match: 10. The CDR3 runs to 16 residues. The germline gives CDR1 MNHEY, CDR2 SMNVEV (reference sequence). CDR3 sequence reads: CASSLNRGQGIHEQYF. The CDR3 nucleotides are TGTGCCAGCAGTTTAAATCGGGGACAGGGAATCCACGAGCAGTACTTC.

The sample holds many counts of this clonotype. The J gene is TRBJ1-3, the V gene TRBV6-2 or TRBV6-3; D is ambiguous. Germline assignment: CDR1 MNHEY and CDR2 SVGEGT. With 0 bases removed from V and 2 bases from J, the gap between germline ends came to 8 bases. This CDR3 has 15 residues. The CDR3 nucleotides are TGTGCCAGCAGTTACTCGACTGCAGCTGGAAACACCATATATTTT. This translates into CASSYSTAAGNTIYF.

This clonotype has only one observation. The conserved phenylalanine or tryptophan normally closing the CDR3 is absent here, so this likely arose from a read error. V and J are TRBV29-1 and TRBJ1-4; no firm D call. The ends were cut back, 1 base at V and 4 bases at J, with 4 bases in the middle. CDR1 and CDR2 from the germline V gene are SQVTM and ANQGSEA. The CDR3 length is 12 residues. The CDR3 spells CSVEADNEKLFI. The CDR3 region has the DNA TGCAGCGTTGAAGCAGATAATGAAAAACTGTTTATT.

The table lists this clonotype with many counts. The CDR3 nucleotides are TGCAGTGCTATGACTAGCGGGGGTATAGATACGCAGTATTTT. This codes for CSAMTSGGIDTQYF. This chain connects TRBV20-1 to TRBJ2-3, with 12 nucleotides matching TRBD2. From germline, CDR1 is DFQATT and CDR2 SNEGSKA (reference sequence). The length of the CDR3 is 14 residues. Trimming took 4 bases from V and 5 from J; bases not matched to a gene: 4.

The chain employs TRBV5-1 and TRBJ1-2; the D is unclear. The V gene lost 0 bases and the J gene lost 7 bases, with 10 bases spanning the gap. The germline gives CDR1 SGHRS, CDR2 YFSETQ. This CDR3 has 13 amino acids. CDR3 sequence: CASSLEGKAGYTF. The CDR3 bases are TGCGCCAGCAGCTTGGAGGGTAAGGCTGGCTACACCTTC.

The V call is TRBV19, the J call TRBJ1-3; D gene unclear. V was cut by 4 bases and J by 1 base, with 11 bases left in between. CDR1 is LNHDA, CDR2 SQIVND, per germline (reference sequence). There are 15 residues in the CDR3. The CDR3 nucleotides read TGTGCCAGTAGTACCGTGGGTGGATCTGGAAACACCATATATTTT. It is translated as CASSTVGGSGNTIYF.